These 22 T cell receptor beta chains share one sample of origin, sequenced in a study of regulatory T cells in long-lasting Graves disease. To make TCR beta libraries, researchers used iRepertoire HTBI primers and Arm-PCR of CDR3 regions. TCRdb re-called the multiplex PCR reads with MiXCR, one entry per CDR3 protein. The table shows a few hundred thousand distinct CDR3 sequences, with roughly 15% occurring only once. The time point is: newly diagnosed GD, antithyroid drugs for less than 3 months. Construction of the TCR library relied on RNA isolated from PBMCs. These data were also reused for a study on T cells in Graves' hyperthyroidism and ophthalmopathy.

The material sequenced was peripheral blood mononuclear cells (PBMCs), taken at new diagnosis, from a patient treated with antithyroid drugs. These receptors all come from a woman between 40 and 55 years old with Graves disease.

This clonotype came up a few times. This chain connects TRBV5-6 to TRBJ2-4, with 7 bases matching TRBD2. The CDR3 extends over 16 amino acids. The V gene end was trimmed by 1 base and the J gene end by 0 bases; junction bases not matched to a gene: 4. CDR1 is SGHDT and CDR2 is YYEEEE in the germline V gene. The CDR3 nucleotides read TGTGCCAGCAGCTTGAGGTCTAGCGGAGCCAAAAACATTCAGTACTTC. Protein: CASSLRSSGAKNIQYF.

At least ten counts were recorded for this clonotype. The chain couples TRBV20-1 to TRBJ2-5, with 7 bases that match TRBD1. In germline, CDR1 is DFQATT, CDR2 SNEGSKA (reference sequence). V was clipped by 4 bases and J by 1 base; unmatched bases: 6. The CDR3 is made up of 14 amino acids. CDR3 bases: TGCAGTGCTAAACAGGGGCCGCTCCAAGAGACCCAGTACTTC. Amino acids: CSAKQGPLQETQYF.

Only a few counts were recorded for this clonotype. This CDR3 is CSVLSPYEQYF. The CDR3 bases are TGCAGCGTTCTCAGCCCCTACGAGCAGTACTTC. V is TRBV29-1 and J is TRBJ2-7; D not resolved. The CDR3 is 11 residues long. V lost 5 bases and J lost 2, with 7 bases in between. The germline gives CDR1 SQVTM, CDR2 ANQGSEA.

This clonotype has at least ten counts. V is TRBV5-6 and J is TRBJ2-3; 8 positions agree with TRBD2. Looked up from germline, CDR1 is SGHDT and CDR2 is YYEEEE. The V segment lost 0 bases and the J segment 1 base; nucleotides outside the gene matches: 1. The CDR3 runs 15 residues. The CDR3 nucleotides read TGTGCCAGCAGCTTGGGCGGGAGGCGCACAGATACGCAGTATTTT. Protein sequence: CASSLGGRRTDTQYF.

This clonotype was detected only a few times. The chain employs TRBV20-1 and TRBJ2-2; TRBD2 might be the D (6 bases). The CDR3 covers 16 residues. V was shortened by 0 bases and J by 0 bases, with 11 bases between the two germline ends. In germline, CDR1 is DFQATT, CDR2 SNEGSKA (reference sequence). For the CDR3, the DNA is TGCAGTGCTAGAGATTCGTCGGGAGCGAACACCGGGGAGCTGTTTTTT. Translating gives CSARDSSGANTGELFF.

This clonotype was recorded many times. The chain couples TRBV3-1 to TRBJ2-5; D ambiguous. V lost 4 bases and J lost 5, with 8 bases in between. CDR1 LGHDT and CDR2 YNNKEL come from the germline V gene (reference sequence). The CDR3 length is 12 residues. The CDR3 sequence: CASSPEAETQYF. DNA for the CDR3: TGTGCCAGCAGCCCAGAGGCGGAGACCCAGTACTTC.

This clonotype was counted ten times or more. The chain uses TRBV11-2 and TRBJ2-1; perhaps TRBD1 as D (5 bases). CDR1 is SGHAT, CDR2 FQNNGV, per germline. V lost 5 bases and J 1 base, leaving 12 bases between the germline ends. This CDR3 has 15 amino acids. The CDR3: CASSPQGYSYNEQFF. The CDR3 coding sequence is TGTGCCAGCAGCCCTCAGGGATATTCCTACAATGAGCAGTTCTTC.

Ten or more counts support this clonotype. The chain uses TRBV12-3 or TRBV12-4 and TRBJ2-3, with D unclear. V was shortened by 5 bases and J by 0 bases, with 12 bases between the two germline ends. This CDR3 is 15 amino acids long. CDR3 sequence reads: CASSASSVSTDTQYF. Written as DNA, the CDR3 is TGTGCCAGCAGTGCCTCGAGTGTAAGCACAGATACGCAGTATTTT.

This clonotype was picked up one time. This chain joins TRBV3-1 and TRBJ1-2; TRBD1 matches at 7 bases. The V gene end was trimmed by 5 bases and the J gene end by 7 bases; junction bases not matched to a gene: 10. This CDR3 is built from 14 residues. Germline V gene lookup returns CDR1 LGHDT and CDR2 YNNKEL (reference sequence). This CDR3 is CASSNTDRVGGYTF. CDR3 nucleotide sequence: TGTGCCAGCAGCAACACAGACAGGGTTGGTGGCTACACCTTC.

The sample holds a few counts of this clonotype. A much bigger clone sits one base away, suggesting this may be a read error. This rearrangement joins TRBV7-9 to TRBJ2-1; 8 nucleotides agree with TRBD2. The CDR3 runs 16 residues. Germline V CDR1 and CDR2: SEHNR, FQNEAQ (reference sequence). CDR3 amino acids: CASSLAGSGSWNEQLF. CDR3 DNA sequence: TGTGCCAGCAGCTTAGCTGGCAGCGGGAGTTGGAATGAGCAGCTCTTC.

This clonotype was observed a few times. The chain employs TRBV2 and TRBJ2-7; D is uncertain. Per germline, CDR1 SNHLY and CDR2 FYNNEI. Trimming removed 6 bases at V and 7 bases at J, with 10 bases between. The CDR3 contains 11 residues. The CDR3 nucleotides read TGTGCCAGCAGCCCCCTATGGGAGCAGTACTTC. This gives the protein CASSPLWEQYF.

This clonotype appeared many times. The V call is TRBV11-2, the J call TRBJ1-2; 7 positions agree with TRBD1. CDR3 length: 15 amino acids. Germline loops: CDR1 SGHAT, CDR2 FQNNGV. V dropped 4 bases and J dropped 8; count of bases not matched to a gene: 13. This CDR3 is CASSSRGREQQGYTF. CDR3 sequence (DNA): TGTGCCAGCAGCTCGAGGGGGCGCGAGCAGCAGGGCTACACCTTC.

Notes on this clonotype: Just one base apart from a much larger clone, this may be a read error. This sequence joins TRBV12-3 or TRBV12-4 and TRBJ2-3; TRBD1 is a possible D gene (5 bases). The CDR3 extends over 15 amino acids. The CDR3 region is CASSFPPGNTGTQYF. The CDR3 nucleotides are TGTGCCAGCAGTTTCCCTCCAGGGAACACAGGTACGCAGTATTTT.

This clonotype was counted at least ten times. The chain joins TRBV12-3 or TRBV12-4 to TRBJ2-1; no clear D. V was trimmed by 5 bases and J by 1 base, leaving 12 bases between them. CDR3 size: 15 residues. This CDR3 is CASSRAAPSYNEQFF. CDR3 coding DNA: TGTGCCAGCAGTAGAGCTGCCCCATCCTACAATGAGCAGTTCTTC.

The chain carries TRBV24-1 and TRBJ2-3; 7 positions match TRBD2. V was clipped by 6 bases and J by 2 bases; unmatched bases: 7. Per the germline V gene, CDR1 is KGHDR and CDR2 is SFDVKD. The CDR3 covers 15 residues. In DNA, the CDR3 is TGTGCCACCAGTTTTCTGGGACTAAACACAGATACGCAGTATTTT. Amino acid sequence: CATSFLGLNTDTQYF.

This clonotype showed up many times. V and J are TRBV6-5 and TRBJ2-7, with 8 bases fitting TRBD1. The trim removed 3 bases at V and 1 base at J, leaving 8 bases unmatched. In germline, CDR1 is MNHEY, CDR2 SVGAGI. CDR3 length: 16 residues. The CDR3 DNA is TGTGCCAGCAGTTATTCGACAGGGGCCCGATCCTACGAGCAGTACTTC. Translated, it gives CASSYSTGARSYEQYF.

At least ten counts were recorded for this clonotype. The V and J genes are TRBV12-3 or TRBV12-4 and TRBJ2-4; the match to TRBD1 covers 8 bases. The CDR3 is 12 amino acids. V was pared by 6 bases and J by 5 bases, with 0 bases of the junction left unmatched. The CDR3 DNA is TGTGCCAGCAGGACAGGGGAAAACATTCAGTACTTC. Protein: CASRTGENIQYF.

For this clonotype: Compared with germline, one end of the junction differs, possibly owing to a read error. The rearrangement joins TRBV10-3 to TRBJ2-2, with 12 positions matching TRBD1. The germline V gene encodes CDR1 ENHRY and CDR2 SYGVKD. The CDR3 sequence is 15 residues long. The CDR3 loop is CAISAGTGGTGELLF. The CDR3, as DNA: TGTGCCATCAGTGCCGGGACAGGGGGCACCGGGGAGCTGCTTTTT.

The chain couples TRBV20-1 to TRBJ2-5; possibly TRBD1 or TRBD2 for D (5 bases each). Germline-derived CDR1 and CDR2 are DFQATT and SNEGSKA (reference sequence). This CDR3 contains 15 residues. V was clipped by 0 bases and J by 4 bases, with 15 bases between them. Here the CDR3 reads CSARDDGTPPETQYF. CDR3 DNA sequence: TGCAGTGCTAGAGATGACGGGACCCCCCCAGAGACCCAGTACTTC.

There are many counts of this clonotype. J is TRBJ2-1 and V is TRBV12-3 or TRBV12-4; D is tentatively TRBD1 or TRBD2 (8 bases each). CDR3 length: 14 amino acids. V shed 7 bases and J shed 5 bases, with 15 bases lying between them. The CDR3 DNA follows: TGTGCCAGCAAAACAGGGGGACTAGACAATGAGCAGTTCTTC. Residues: CASKTGGLDNEQFF.

This clonotype was found a few times. The rearrangement joins TRBV9 to TRBJ2-7; 7 bases agree with TRBD2. The V segment lost 1 base and the J segment 2 bases; nucleotides outside the gene matches: 3. The CDR3 runs 14 residues. From germline, CDR1 is SGDLS and CDR2 YYNGEE. CDR3 residues: CASSVSGATYEQYF. The CDR3 DNA reads TGTGCCAGCAGCGTAAGCGGGGCAACCTACGAGCAGTACTTC.

The table lists this clonotype with many counts. The gene calls are TRBV28 and TRBJ2-7; D unclear. The V end lost 9 bases, the J end lost 3 bases, and 12 bases lay between the germline ends. CDR1 MDHEN and CDR2 SYDVKM come from the germline V gene. This CDR3 has 12 amino acids. The CDR3 region is CASSAVSYEQYF. The DNA of the CDR3 is TGTGCCAGTAGTGCGGTGAGCTACGAGCAGTACTTC.